A single sample gave rise to the 20 T cell receptor beta chains below, sequenced in a study of T cells in localized non-small cell lung cancer. The method was immunoSEQ multiplex PCR; TCRdb's version includes in-frame clones alone and lacks a portion of them. The sample shows around 78,000 clones, around 84% of them seen only once. This specimen was peripheral blood, taken before any cancer treatment. Every receptor here comes from a female donor over 55 with stage I lung adenocarcinoma.

The V and J genes are TRBV28 and TRBJ1-1, with 10 bases aligning to TRBD1. J gave up 3 bases and V 4 bases, and 8 bases lay outside the gene matches. The CDR3 length is 16 residues. Germline V gives CDR1 MDHEN, CDR2 SYDVKM. Written as DNA, the CDR3 is TGTGCCAGCAGTTCCGACAGGGGGCGGGGAGACACTGAAGCTTTCTTT. It is translated as CASSSDRGRGDTEAFF. Full variable domain (missing parts from reference TRBV28 and TRBJ1-1): DVKVTQSSRYLVKRTGEKVFLECVQDMDHENMFWYRQDPGLGLRLIYFSYDVKMKEKGDIPEGYSVSREKKERFSLILESASTNQTSMYLCASSSDRGRGDTEAFFGQGTRLTVV.

The gene calls are TRBV28 and TRBJ2-3, with D possibly matching TRBD2 (6 bases). V was shortened by 5 bases and J by 2 bases, with 11 bases between the two germline ends. The CDR3 has 14 residues. CDR1 is MDHEN, CDR2 SYDVKM, per germline. CDR3 in amino acids: CASSPGLYTDTQYF. The CDR3, as DNA: TGTGCCAGCAGTCCGGGACTGTACACAGATACGCAGTATTTT.

CDR3 bases: TGTGCCAGCAGTTACGGGACAGGGGAAACTGAAGCTTTCTTT. It is translated as CASSYGTGETEAFF. The V and J genes are TRBV6-5 and TRBJ1-1, with 10 bases identical to TRBD1. V was pared by 2 bases and J by 5 bases, with 2 bases of the junction left unmatched. The CDR3 is made up of 14 amino acids. Germline V CDR1 and CDR2: MNHEY, SVGAGI.

This clone occurred a few times. V gene TRBV28 combines with J gene TRBJ1-2, with no clear D. Trimming removed 7 bases from V and 8 bases from J, with 17 bases in between. Germline V CDR1 and CDR2: MDHEN, SYDVKM. The CDR3 is 13 residues long. This CDR3 reads CASTPVTERGYTF. The CDR3 nucleotides are TGTGCCAGCACCCCAGTCACGGAGCGCGGCTACACCTTC.

The chain uses TRBV19 and TRBJ1-1; D is uncertain. The V gene lost 7 bases and the J gene lost 0 bases, with 12 bases spanning the gap. Germline V lookup: CDR1 LNHDA, CDR2 SQIVND (reference sequence). The CDR3 covers 14 residues. CDR3 residues: CASKMNTMNTEAFF. DNA for the CDR3: TGTGCCAGTAAGATGAACACGATGAACACTGAAGCTTTCTTT.

The chain couples TRBV28 to TRBJ1-5; D gene unclear. V lost 5 bases, J lost 4 bases, and 12 bases lay in between. CDR3 size: 14 residues. Germline loops: CDR1 MDHEN, CDR2 SYDVKM. The CDR3 DNA reads TGTGCCAGCAGTACTCATACAAAAAATCAGCCCCAGCATTTT. This sequence encodes CASSTHTKNQPQHF.

V gene TRBV5-4 combines with J gene TRBJ2-1; TRBD2 matches 13 bases. Germline lookup yields CDR1 SGHNT and CDR2 YYREEE (reference sequence). CDR3 size: 18 residues. The trim removed 3 bases at V and 0 bases at J, leaving 6 bases unmatched. The chain's CDR3 is CASSSGTSGTSSYNEQFF. CDR3 coding DNA: TGTGCCAGCAGCTCCGGGACTAGCGGGACTAGCTCCTACAATGAGCAGTTCTTC. Complete variable domain (other parts from reference TRBV5-4 and TRBJ2-1): ETGVTQSPTHLIKTRGQQVTLRCSSQSGHNTVSWYQQALGQGPQFIFQYYREEENGRGNFPPRFSGLQFPNYSSELNVNALELDDSALYLCASSSGTSGTSSYNEQFFGPGTRLTVL.

This clone has a handful of counts. The chain has TRBV7-9 and TRBJ2-3, with D uncertain. CDR1 SEHNR and CDR2 FQNEAQ come from the germline V gene (reference sequence). Trimming left V 5 bases short and J 4 bases short, with 7 bases between. CDR3 size: 12 residues. The CDR3 nucleotides read TGTGCCAGCAGCCCGGTGGCAGATACGCAGTATTTT. Amino acids: CASSPVADTQYF.

The chain uses TRBV7-9 and TRBJ1-1; no clear D. V lost 1 base to trimming and J lost 6 bases, with 9 bases between them. The CDR3 is 13 residues long. CDR1 and CDR2 (germline): SEHNR, FQNEAQ (reference sequence). The CDR3 DNA sequence: TGTGCCAGCAGCTTAGAGATGGAGGCTGAAGCTTTCTTT. Its protein is CASSLEMEAEAFF.

The chain combines TRBV29-1 with TRBJ1-1; D unclear. The germline V and J ends were trimmed by 1 base and 6 bases, with 15 bases remaining between them. This CDR3 comprises 14 residues. Germline V gene lookup returns CDR1 SQVTM and CDR2 ANQGSEA. The CDR3 spells CSVEGGNLFAEAFF. As DNA, the CDR3 is TGCAGCGTTGAAGGTGGGAACCTTTTCGCTGAAGCTTTCTTT.

The chain links TRBV7-9 to TRBJ2-5, with a possible D match to TRBD1 (6 bases). Germline CDR1 reads SEHNR; CDR2 reads FQNEAQ (reference sequence). The ends were cut back, 3 bases at V and 7 bases at J, with 15 bases in the middle. The CDR3 is made up of 14 amino acids. Here the CDR3 DNA reads TGTGCCAGCAGCTTTTATCAGGGGCCAGGGACCCAGTACTTC. Its protein is CASSFYQGPGTQYF. The variable domain in full, with the rest retrieved from reference TRBV7-9 and TRBJ2-5, is DTGVSQNPRHKITKRGQNVTFRCDPISEHNRLYWYRQTLGQGPEFLTYFQNEAQLEKSRLLSDRFSAERPKGSFSTLEIQRTEQGDSAMYLCASSFYQGPGTQYFGPGTRLLVL.

V gene TRBV4-2 combines with J gene TRBJ2-1; 12 bases match TRBD2. CDR1 is LGHNA and CDR2 is YNFKEQ in the germline V gene. The CDR3 is 17 residues long. J was trimmed by 4 bases and V by 1 base; bases with no gene match: 5. The DNA for the CDR3 is TGTGCCAGCAGCCAAGGACTAGCGGGAGAATCTTACAATGAGCAGTTCTTC. This gives the protein CASSQGLAGESYNEQFF.

This chain links TRBV2 with TRBJ1-2; D call uncertain. This CDR3 has 13 amino acids. The V end lost 5 bases, the J end lost 4 bases, and 11 bases lay between the germline ends. Germline V lookup: CDR1 SNHLY, CDR2 FYNNEI. The CDR3 sequence is CASSPDGRYGYTF. The CDR3 DNA is TGTGCCAGCAGTCCGGACGGACGCTATGGCTACACCTTC.

This clone came up once. V usage is TRBV6-5 and J usage is TRBJ1-1, with TRBD1 identical over 7 bases. The trim removed 2 bases at V and 11 bases at J, leaving 8 bases unmatched. Germline-derived CDR1 and CDR2 are MNHEY and SVGAGI. CDR3 length: 13 residues. This CDR3 reads CASSYSVQGGAFF. CDR3 DNA: TGTGCCAGCAGTTACAGCGTCCAGGGGGGGGCTTTCTTT.

This chain connects TRBV19 to TRBJ2-7; 9 bases line up with TRBD2. CDR1 is LNHDA, CDR2 SQIVND, per germline (reference sequence). J lost 7 bases, V lost 3 bases, and 4 bases had no gene match. The CDR3 covers 13 residues. CDR3 sequence: CASSILAGYEQYF. The CDR3 DNA reads TGTGCCAGTAGTATCCTAGCGGGATATGAGCAGTACTTC.

This clone was observed a handful of times. CDR3 coding DNA: TGTGCCAGCAGTTACTCGATCGGGGCGAACACCGGGGAGCTGTTTTTT. As protein: CASSYSIGANTGELFF. This chain connects TRBV6-5 to TRBJ2-2; TRBD2 is a possible D gene (5 bases). The CDR3 length is 16 residues. The germline gives CDR1 MNHEY, CDR2 SVGAGI. V shed 0 bases and J shed 0 bases, with 8 bases lying between them.

The rearrangement joins TRBV7-6 to TRBJ2-2; TRBD1 is a possible D gene (7 bases). V lost 8 bases, J lost 1 base, and 11 bases lay in between. The CDR3 has 14 residues. The germline V gene encodes CDR1 SGHVS and CDR2 FNYEAQ. As DNA, the CDR3 is TGTGCCAGCGGGGGGACAGTGAACACCGGGGAGCTGTTTTTT. This codes for CASGGTVNTGELFF.

The chain combines TRBV7-6 with TRBJ2-7; 9 nucleotides match TRBD2. CDR3 length: 20 residues. Germline V lookup: CDR1 SGHVS, CDR2 FNYEAQ. V dropped 2 bases and J dropped 0; count of bases not matched to a gene: 17. The chain's CDR3 is CASSLLPGTSFDRGSYEQYF. Here the CDR3 DNA reads TGTGCCAGCAGCTTATTACCCGGGACTAGCTTTGATAGGGGCTCCTACGAGCAGTACTTC.

This clone turned up a few times. One base away lies a much larger clone, so this may be a sequencing read error. The identical CDR3 is also encoded by other nucleotide sequences in the sample. V is TRBV7-2 and J is TRBJ2-1, with D unclear. The CDR3 is made up of 15 amino acids. The germline V gene has CDR1 SGHTA and CDR2 FQGNSA. V lost 0 bases and J 1 base, leaving 7 bases between the germline ends. The CDR3 bases are TGTGCCAGCAGCTTAGCGGCAGGATCCTACAATGAGCAGTTCTTC. Encoded protein: CASSLAAGSYNEQFF.

This chain joins TRBV7-2 and TRBJ2-1, with TRBD2 as a possible D gene (6 bases). Deletions cut 2 bases from V and 9 bases from J, with 11 bases between. Germline loops: CDR1 SGHTA, CDR2 FQGNSA. CDR3 length: 13 amino acids. CDR3 sequence reads: CASSLTGRREQFF. The CDR3 DNA reads TGTGCCAGCAGCTTAACTGGGAGGCGTGAGCAGTTCTTC.